This TCR beta chain was sequenced in a study of blood T cell repertoires in COVID-19. Study context: Samples of COVID-19 (acute and convalescent) were obtained from the United States, Italy and Spain. The cDNA or gDNA used as material had been derived from T cells, B-cell-depleted T cells, or PBMCs.

Patients from Seattle were sampled longitudinally, starting during active infection. This clone was found once. Under the authors' procedure: How many nucleated cells were present was estimated from reference gene primer amplification. The method was immunoSEQ multiplex PCR; TCRdb's version includes in-frame clones alone and lacks a portion of them. V and J calls and clone size are given by that table; D and trimming were obtained from the DNA. The sample records approximately 97,000 clones, roughly 87% being singletons. Material: peripheral blood. This receptor was taken from a woman between 50 and 59 years old with COVID-19, enrolled during active disease.

This CDR3 is CASSLASGVVRDTQYF. The DNA for the CDR3 is TGTGCCAGCAGTCTCGCTTCGGGGGTGGTTCGAGATACGCAGTATTTT. The rearrangement uses TRBV7-2 and TRBJ2-3, with D perhaps TRBD2 (6 bases). The CDR3 totals 16 residues. CDR1 is SGHTA and CDR2 is FQGNSA in the germline V gene. V lost 6 bases and J lost 5, with 21 bases in between.